This T cell receptor beta chain was retrieved from a study of cytomegalovirus exposure and HLA in healthy donors. The wider study: For the approximately 360 genotyped donors, 65% to 90% fell within the Caucasian-associated ancestry cluster. Study-wide results and caveats: The number of N-insertions in an Asian-associated ancestry cluster was reportedly below the roughly 700-donor mean in a later analysis. The study had only CMV serostatus as immune exposure information.

Both 60 Vbeta primers and 13 Jbeta primers went into the PCR. How the authors handled the data: As a later analysis found, there were 80 million or so unique TCR beta chains, of which roughly 11 million were shared. Data came from immunoSEQ multiplex PCR; TCRdb stores just in-frame clones and leaves some out. The V and J calls and the clone size are those of that table, but D and trimming were determined from the DNA. The data show about 170,000 clones, more than 60% seen once. On this clone: Its antigen is undetermined.

The sequencing sample was made of PBMCs. The clonotype originates from a woman in her forties or fifties in good health and CMV-seropositive.

CDR3 coding DNA: TGTGCCAGCAGTTTAGGAGGGGAGCTAGCCAAAAACATTCAGTACTTC. It is translated as CASSLGGELAKNIQYF. J is TRBJ2-4 and V is TRBV28, with a possible D match to TRBD2 (6 bases). The CDR3 is 16 residues long. The V end lost 2 bases, the J end lost 0 bases, and 11 bases lay between the germline ends. In germline, CDR1 is MDHEN, CDR2 SYDVKM.